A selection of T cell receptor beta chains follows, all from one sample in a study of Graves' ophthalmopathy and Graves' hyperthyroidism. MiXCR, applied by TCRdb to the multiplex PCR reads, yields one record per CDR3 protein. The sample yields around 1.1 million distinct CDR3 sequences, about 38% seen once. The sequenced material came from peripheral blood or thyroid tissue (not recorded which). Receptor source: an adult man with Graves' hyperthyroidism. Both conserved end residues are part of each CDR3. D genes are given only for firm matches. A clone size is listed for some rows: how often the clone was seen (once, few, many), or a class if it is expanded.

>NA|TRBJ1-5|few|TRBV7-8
CASSTSGGWNQPQHF
TGTGCCAGCAGCACTAGTGGGGGATGGAATCAGCCCCAGCATTTT
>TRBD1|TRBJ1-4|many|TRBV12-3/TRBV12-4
CASRDRGMEKLFF
TGTGCCAGCAGGGACAGGGGTATGGAAAAACTGTTTTTT
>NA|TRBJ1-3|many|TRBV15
CATSGWGETSGNTIYF
TGTGCCACCAGCGGGTGGGGCGAAACTTCTGGAAACACCATATATTTT
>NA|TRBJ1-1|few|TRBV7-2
CASSLVLNLNTEAFF
TGTGCCAGCAGCTTAGTCCTGAATTTGAACACTGAAGCTTTCTTT
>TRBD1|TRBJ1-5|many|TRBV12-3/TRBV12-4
CASSRQGWQPQHF
TGTGCCAGCAGTCGACAGGGTTGGCAGCCCCAGCATTTT
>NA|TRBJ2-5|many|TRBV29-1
CSVDPQAQETQYF
TGCAGCGTTGATCCCCAAGCCCAGGAGACCCAGTACTTC
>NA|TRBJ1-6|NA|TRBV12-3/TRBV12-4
CASSLFWVYKGSPLHF
TGTGCCAGCAGTTTATTTTGGGTTTACAAGGGTTCACCCCTCCACTTT
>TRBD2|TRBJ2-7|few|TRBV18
CASSPERDPFEQYF
TGTGCCAGCTCACCGGAGCGGGATCCCTTCGAGCAGTACTTC
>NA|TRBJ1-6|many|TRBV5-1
CASSLGYGNSPLHF
TGCGCCAGCAGCTTGGGATACGGCAATTCACCCCTCCACTTT
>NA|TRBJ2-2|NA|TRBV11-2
CASSLANRVGTGELFF
TGTGCCAGCAGCTTAGCCAACAGGGTCGGCACCGGGGAGCTGTTTTTT